This T cell receptor beta chain was retrieved from a study of blood T cell repertoires in COVID-19. Trimming took 4 bases from V and 4 from J; bases not matched to a gene: 6. CDR1 is LGHDT, CDR2 YNNKEL, per germline (reference sequence). The CDR3 runs to 15 residues. Produced via immunoSEQ multiplex PCR; TCRdb's table is partial and in-frame only. The sample contains approximately 90,000 clones, around 75% of which appear only once. This chain joins TRBV3-1 (or the pseudogene TRBV3-2) and TRBJ1-2; TRBD1 aligns across 10 bases. The sequenced material came from peripheral blood. This sequence was found in a man between 65 and 85 years old with COVID-19, enrolled during active disease. CDR3 amino acids: CASSRDRGDPYGYTF. The CDR3 region has the DNA TGTGCCAGCAGCCGGGACAGGGGCGACCCCTATGGCTACACCTTC.